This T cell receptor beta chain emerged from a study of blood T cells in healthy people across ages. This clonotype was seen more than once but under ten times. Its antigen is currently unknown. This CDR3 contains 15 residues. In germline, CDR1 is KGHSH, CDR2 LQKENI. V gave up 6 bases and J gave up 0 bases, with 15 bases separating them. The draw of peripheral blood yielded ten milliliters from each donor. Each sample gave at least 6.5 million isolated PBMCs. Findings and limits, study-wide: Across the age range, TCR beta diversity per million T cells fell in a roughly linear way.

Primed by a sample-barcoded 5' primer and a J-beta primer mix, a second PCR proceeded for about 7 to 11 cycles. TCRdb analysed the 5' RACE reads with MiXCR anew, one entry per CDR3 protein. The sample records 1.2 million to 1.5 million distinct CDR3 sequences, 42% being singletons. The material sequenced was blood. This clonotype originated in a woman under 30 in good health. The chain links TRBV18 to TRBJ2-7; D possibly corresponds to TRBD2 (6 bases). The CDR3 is CASSQYRDFSYEQYF. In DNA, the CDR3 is TGTGCCAGCTCCCAATACCGGGACTTCTCCTACGAGCAGTACTTC.